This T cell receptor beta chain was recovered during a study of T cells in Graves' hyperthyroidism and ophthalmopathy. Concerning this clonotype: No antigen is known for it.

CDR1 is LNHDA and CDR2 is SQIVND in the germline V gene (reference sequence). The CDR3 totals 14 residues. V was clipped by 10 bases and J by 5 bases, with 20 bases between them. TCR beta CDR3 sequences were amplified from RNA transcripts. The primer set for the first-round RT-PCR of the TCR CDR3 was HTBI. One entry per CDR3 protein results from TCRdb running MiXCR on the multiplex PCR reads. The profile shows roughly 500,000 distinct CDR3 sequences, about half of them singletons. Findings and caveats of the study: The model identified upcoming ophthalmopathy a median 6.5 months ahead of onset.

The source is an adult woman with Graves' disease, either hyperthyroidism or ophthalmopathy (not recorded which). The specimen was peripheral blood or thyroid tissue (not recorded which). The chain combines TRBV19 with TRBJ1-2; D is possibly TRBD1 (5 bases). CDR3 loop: CATSSSGGSYGYTF. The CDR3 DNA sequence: TGTGCCACCTCCTCATCCGGGGGGTCATATGGCTACACCTTC.